This passage covers 27 T cell receptor beta chains from one sample sequenced in a study of T-cell memory formation after mild COVID-19. Using its own MiXCR run on the 5' RACE reads, TCRdb lists one record per CDR3 protein. Here the sample spans roughly 450,000 distinct CDR3 sequences, around a sixth being singletons. The sample comprised PBMCs or a T cell subset sorted from them (not recorded which). Receptors originate from an adult woman who had mild COVID-19 (a few samples of this study predate the infection). Cell type and time point are not known.

In this sample, this clonotype turned up many times. J is TRBJ1-2 and V is TRBV7-3; 8 bases map to TRBD1. The CDR3 runs to 14 residues. Germline lookup yields CDR1 SGHTA and CDR2 FQGTGA. The V segment lost 4 bases and the J segment 4 bases; nucleotides outside the gene matches: 5. CDR3 amino acids: CASSSSGTGYGYTF. The CDR3 DNA sequence: TGTGCCAGCAGCTCCTCCGGGACAGGCTATGGCTACACCTTC.

A few counts support this clonotype. The V gene is TRBV30, the J gene TRBJ2-3, with D possibly being TRBD2 (5 bases). The CDR3 spans 11 residues. V was shortened by 2 bases and J by 8 bases, with 8 bases between the two germline ends. Germline loops: CDR1 GTSNPN, CDR2 SVGIG (reference sequence). Here the CDR3 DNA reads TGTGCCTGGAGTACGGACTTTACGCAGTATTTT. Translated, it gives CAWSTDFTQYF.

This clonotype was seen only a few times. This rearrangement joins TRBV10-3 to TRBJ2-5; 8 bases map to TRBD2. V lost 9 bases to trimming and J lost 5 bases; unmatched junction nucleotides: 11. This CDR3 has 14 amino acids. CDR1 ENHRY and CDR2 SYGVKD come from the germline V gene. CDR3 loop: CAIRGGPSEETQYF. Here the CDR3 DNA reads TGTGCCATTCGGGGGGGACCCTCGGAGGAGACCCAGTACTTC.

This clonotype was seen only a few times. The chain has TRBV5-1 and TRBJ2-7; TRBD1 matches 9 bases. The junction had 8 bases not matched to a gene; V was cut back by 9 bases and J by 1 base. The CDR3 contains 14 residues. CDR1 is SGHRS and CDR2 is YFSETQ in the germline V gene. CDR3 nucleotide sequence: TGCGCCACCTCTAACGGGACAGGGTCCTACGAGCAGTACTTC. This sequence encodes CATSNGTGSYEQYF.

This clonotype was found a few times. The chain has TRBV27 and TRBJ1-6; maybe TRBD1 (5 bases). CDR1 is MNHEY, CDR2 SMNVEV, per germline (reference sequence). This CDR3 is 11 amino acids long. V was pared by 8 bases and J by 7 bases, with 6 bases between. CDR3 in amino acids: CASGQNSPLHF. CDR3 nucleotide sequence: TGTGCCAGCGGACAAAATTCACCCCTCCACTTT.

This clonotype has only a few counts. The chain recombines TRBV12-3 or TRBV12-4 with TRBJ1-2; D perhaps matches TRBD1 (5 bases). Trimming removed 2 bases from V and 4 bases from J, with 11 bases in between. The CDR3 runs 14 residues. CDR3 residues: CASSLWDRAYGYTF. Here the CDR3 DNA reads TGTGCCAGCAGTTTATGGGACCGTGCCTATGGCTACACCTTC.

In DNA form, the CDR3 reads TGTGCCAGCAGTTTAGGGGGACTAGCGGGAGTAGAGACCCAGTACTTC. Translating it yields CASSLGGLAGVETQYF. The chain carries TRBV12-3 or TRBV12-4 and TRBJ2-5; 14 nucleotides align to TRBD2. This CDR3 has 16 residues. Germline trimming cut 1 base from V and 4 bases from J; bases unmatched to any gene: 2.

Only a few counts were recorded for this clonotype. The rearrangement links TRBV6-5 to TRBJ2-7; 7 bases agree with TRBD2. CDR1 MNHEY and CDR2 SVGAGI come from the germline V gene. J lost 3 bases, V lost 11 bases, and 4 bases had no gene match. CDR3 length: 11 amino acids. CDR3 loop: CAVGGDYEQYF. The CDR3 DNA reads TGTGCCGTGGGGGGGGACTACGAGCAGTACTTC.

This clonotype was detected a few times. The chain joins TRBV6-6 to TRBJ2-5; D remains unclear. From germline, CDR1 is MNHNY and CDR2 SVGAGI (reference sequence). V was shortened by 2 bases and J by 6 bases, with 4 bases between the two germline ends. This CDR3 spans 11 amino acids. CDR3 residues: CASSYSQTQYF. The CDR3 DNA sequence: TGTGCCAGCAGTTACAGCCAGACCCAGTACTTC.

This clonotype came up a few times. This chain joins TRBV7-2 and TRBJ2-3, with 10 bases fitting TRBD2. Per the germline V gene, CDR1 is SGHTA and CDR2 is FQGNSA. This CDR3 comprises 14 residues. With 5 bases clipped from V and 4 bases from J, the junction kept 3 bases outside the gene matches. As DNA, the CDR3 is TGTGCCAGCAGCCCTAGCGGGGGCCCAGATACGCAGTATTTT. It codes for CASSPSGGPDTQYF.

This clonotype was seen a few times. J is TRBJ2-7 and V is TRBV18; D perhaps matches TRBD1 (6 bases). CDR1 is KGHSH, CDR2 LQKENI, per germline. Trimming removed 5 bases from V and 2 bases from J, with 16 bases in between. The CDR3 sequence is 15 residues long. The CDR3 loop is CASSAGTPDTYEQYF. CDR3 coding DNA: TGTGCCAGCTCAGCCGGGACACCGGATACCTACGAGCAGTACTTC.

This clonotype was picked up a small number of times. V usage is TRBV20-1 and J usage is TRBJ2-1; TRBD2 matches at 7 bases. The germline V gene has CDR1 DFQATT and CDR2 SNEGSKA (reference sequence). V lost 5 bases, J lost 12 bases, and 16 bases stayed unmatched. The CDR3 has 14 residues. As DNA, the CDR3 is TGCAGTGCTGCACGTACTAGCGAAGCCTATGGGCAGTTCTTC. It encodes CSAARTSEAYGQFF.

This clonotype was picked up a small number of times. The rearrangement uses TRBV5-1 and TRBJ2-1; D gene unclear. CDR3 size: 16 residues. Trimming took off 6 bases at V and 8 bases at J, with 24 bases between the two ends. CDR1 SGHRS and CDR2 YFSETQ come from the germline V gene. The CDR3 region has the DNA TGCGCCAGCAATCTGGCCGGAGACAATATTATCGATGAGCAGTTCTTC. Translating it yields CASNLAGDNIIDEQFF.

The rearrangement links TRBV7-9 to TRBJ1-1, with D possibly being TRBD1 (6 bases). Trimming shortened V by 4 bases and J by 0 bases, and 15 bases separated the two germline ends. From germline, CDR1 is SEHNR and CDR2 FQNEAQ (reference sequence). This CDR3 comprises 16 residues. The CDR3 region has the DNA TGTGCCAGCAGCTCGCCTCCGGGACACGTGAACACTGAAGCTTTCTTT. This encodes CASSSPPGHVNTEAFF.

This chain uses TRBV27 with TRBJ2-6; the match to TRBD1 covers 9 bases. Unmatched junction bases numbered 12, after V lost 9 bases and J lost 0 bases. Germline loops: CDR1 MNHEY, CDR2 SMNVEV (reference sequence). The length of the CDR3 is 18 residues. Here the CDR3 DNA reads TGTGCCAGTCTCTCCACAGGGGGCTTCCTCTCTGGGGCCAACGTCCTGACTTTC. Residues: CASLSTGGFLSGANVLTF.

This clonotype was seen repeatedly, ten times or more. This chain joins TRBV7-8 and TRBJ2-7; tentative D call: TRBD1 (6 bases). The CDR3 covers 13 residues. The ends were cut back, 2 bases at V and 3 bases at J, with 8 bases in the middle. The germline V gene encodes CDR1 SGHVS and CDR2 FQNEAQ. The CDR3 here is CASSLQGGYEQYF. In nucleotides, the CDR3 is TGTGCCAGCAGCTTACAAGGGGGCTACGAGCAGTACTTC.

The chain links TRBV6-2 or TRBV6-3 to TRBJ1-4, with D unclear. Looked up from germline, CDR1 is MNHEY and CDR2 is SVGEGT. The germline V and J ends were trimmed by 2 bases and 8 bases, with 15 bases remaining between them. The CDR3 covers 15 residues. CDR3 in DNA: TGTGCCAGCAGTTACGGTCGACCGACCAAGGAAAAACTGTTTTTT. It is translated as CASSYGRPTKEKLFF.

The chain recombines TRBV4-1 with TRBJ1-2; D may be TRBD1 (6 bases). The germline V gene has CDR1 MGHRA and CDR2 YSYEKL. V shed 0 bases and J shed 4 bases, with 12 bases lying between them. This CDR3 is built from 15 residues. The CDR3 sequence: CASSQDPGGAYGYTF. The CDR3 DNA reads as TGCGCCAGCAGCCAAGATCCTGGGGGCGCCTATGGCTACACCTTC.

This clonotype has at least ten counts. The V gene is TRBV29-1, the J gene TRBJ2-7; 7 bases are a match to TRBD1. Trimming took 6 bases from V and 2 from J; bases not matched to a gene: 13. Germline CDR1 is SQVTM and CDR2 is ANQGSEA. This CDR3 has 15 residues. The CDR3 sequence: CSVAPRTGPTYEQYF. The CDR3 nucleotides are TGCAGCGTCGCACCCAGGACAGGACCAACCTACGAGCAGTACTTC.

This clonotype was observed a few times. The V and J genes are TRBV6-1 and TRBJ1-5; no firm D call. Trimming pared 6 bases from V and 7 bases from J, leaving 10 bases between. There are 12 residues in the CDR3. CDR1 and CDR2 (germline): MNHNS, SASEGT. The CDR3, as DNA: TGTGCCAGCAGAGGAATGGGGCAGCCCCAGCATTTT. Protein sequence: CASRGMGQPQHF.

The gene calls are TRBV2 and TRBJ2-1, with D perhaps matching TRBD1 (6 bases). The V and J ends lost 2 bases and 8 bases respectively, with 13 bases between them. The CDR3 is 14 amino acids. Germline-derived CDR1 and CDR2 are SNHLY and FYNNEI. The DNA of the CDR3 is TGTGCCAGCAGTGAACAGGGGCGACGGGATGAGCAGTTCTTC. Residues: CASSEQGRRDEQFF.

In its sample, this clonotype was seen a few times. V is TRBV6-2 or TRBV6-3 and J is TRBJ2-6; TRBD1 is a possible D gene (6 bases). The CDR3 consists of 16 residues. Deletions cut 6 bases from V and 0 bases from J, with 12 bases between. Germline CDR1 reads MNHEY; CDR2 reads SVGEGT. The CDR3 loop reads CASRHQQGSGANVLTF. CDR3 DNA: TGTGCCAGCAGACACCAACAGGGCTCTGGGGCCAACGTCCTGACTTTC.

The rearrangement uses TRBV5-1 and TRBJ2-7; 11 positions agree with TRBD1. The CDR3 has 16 residues. Germline loops: CDR1 SGHRS, CDR2 YFSETQ. After removal of 4 bases from V and 5 bases from J, the junction contained 11 bases not matched to a gene. The CDR3 region is CASSLGGTGGMDEQYF. CDR3 nucleotides: TGCGCCAGCAGCCTGGGCGGGACAGGGGGGATGGACGAGCAGTACTTC.

The genes are TRBV5-1 and TRBJ2-1; 14 bases fit TRBD2. The germline CDR1 and CDR2 sequences are SGHRS and YFSETQ. The J segment lost 8 bases and the V segment lost 3 bases, leaving 10 bases of the junction unmatched. CDR3 length equals 17 residues. The CDR3 region is CASSWGTSGSSRYEQFF. The CDR3 DNA follows: TGCGCCAGCAGCTGGGGGACTAGCGGGAGTTCTCGCTATGAGCAGTTCTTC.

The gene calls are TRBV2 and TRBJ1-1, with no clear D. Germline-derived CDR1 and CDR2 are SNHLY and FYNNEI. The CDR3 is made up of 15 amino acids. Trimming pared 8 bases from V and 0 bases from J, leaving 16 bases between. The DNA for the CDR3 is TGTGCCAGCTCCGGGTCCTCATTCATGAACACTGAAGCTTTCTTT. Translated, it gives CASSGSSFMNTEAFF.

The chain joins TRBV7-3 to TRBJ1-2, with 7 nucleotides matching TRBD1. Trimming removed 4 bases from V and 8 bases from J; junction bases left unmatched: 10. Germline loops: CDR1 SGHTA, CDR2 FQGTGA. The CDR3 consists of 14 residues. CDR3 sequence reads: CASSSTQGGGGYTF. The CDR3 region has the DNA TGTGCCAGCAGCTCCACCCAGGGGGGAGGCGGCTACACCTTC.

The V gene is TRBV7-2, the J gene TRBJ2-5, with D perhaps given as TRBD1 or TRBD2 (5 bases each). V shed 1 base and J shed 7 bases, with 13 bases lying between them. This CDR3 spans 14 amino acids. CDR1 and CDR2 (germline): SGHTA, FQGNSA. CDR3 nucleotide sequence: TGTGCCAGCAGCTTAGTCCGGTTTGGGGGGACCCAGTACTTC. Its translation is CASSLVRFGGTQYF.